The 5 T cell receptor beta chains presented below share a single source sample, sequenced in a study of molecular identifiers for immune sequencing clone quantification. TCRdb analysed the PCR reads with MiXCR anew, one entry per CDR3 protein. The sample has a few hundred thousand distinct CDR3 sequences; around 25% are singletons. Sequencing was performed on naive CD8+ T cells from blood, with Jurkat cell RNA spiked in. Subset specified: FACS-sorted CD8+CD4-CCR7+CD45RA+ naive T cells. The source of these receptors is a human donor in good health. Some libraries in this study had Jurkat cell RNA spiked in.

This clonotype was detected only a few times. This chain uses TRBV14 with TRBJ2-7; 7 nucleotides match TRBD1. CDR1 and CDR2 from the germline V gene are SGHDN and FVKESK. The CDR3 spans 15 residues. The trim removed 3 bases at V and 3 bases at J, leaving 8 bases unmatched. In nucleotides, the CDR3 is TGTGCCAGCAGCCACAAGGGACAGCATCTCTACGAGCAGTACTTC. Translating it yields CASSHKGQHLYEQYF.

Only a few counts were recorded for this clonotype. The chain links TRBV28 to TRBJ1-5; weak D call: TRBD1 (5 bases). V gave up 4 bases and J gave up 4 bases, with 17 bases separating them. This CDR3 is built from 16 residues. Germline V CDR1 and CDR2: MDHEN, SYDVKM. CDR3: CASSYHSGDDNQPQHF. CDR3 in DNA: TGTGCCAGCAGTTATCATTCCGGGGACGATAATCAGCCCCAGCATTTT.

This rearrangement joins TRBV4-3 to TRBJ2-2; 12 nucleotides align to TRBD2. CDR1 is LGHNA, CDR2 YSLEER, per germline. The CDR3 has 16 residues. Germline trimming cut 4 bases from V and 6 bases from J; bases unmatched to any gene: 6. The CDR3 is CASSPWTSGISGELFF. CDR3 DNA sequence: TGCGCCAGCAGCCCGTGGACTAGCGGGATCTCCGGGGAGCTGTTTTTT.

The chain employs TRBV4-3 and TRBJ2-7, with 9 bases lining up with TRBD2. Germline V gene sequence: CDR1 LGHNA, CDR2 YSLEER. The J segment lost 4 bases and the V segment lost 1 base, leaving 8 bases of the junction unmatched. This CDR3 contains 16 residues. In DNA, the CDR3 is TGCGCCAGCAGCCAAGGATTAGCGGGGGCCGGATACGAGCAGTACTTC. This gives the protein CASSQGLAGAGYEQYF.

Of note for this clonotype: This could be a read error, since a much larger clone is one nucleotide away. V is TRBV25-1 and J is TRBJ2-5; 7 positions agree with TRBD1. Germline values: CDR1 MGHDK, CDR2 SYGVNS. CDR3 length: 15 residues. V lost 2 bases and J lost 9; bases outside the gene matches: 12. In nucleotides, the CDR3 is TGTGCCAGCAGTGAAACAGGGGCCCCCTTTTCTCCCCAGTACTTC. Amino acid sequence: CASSETGAPFSPQYF. Full variable domain (remainder filled in from reference TRBV25-1 and TRBJ2-5): EADIYQTPRYLVIGTGKKITLECSQTMGHDKMYWYQQDPGMELHLIHYSYGVNSTEKGDLSSESTVSRIRTEHFPLTLESARPSHTSQYLCASSETGAPFSPQYFGPGTRLLVL.